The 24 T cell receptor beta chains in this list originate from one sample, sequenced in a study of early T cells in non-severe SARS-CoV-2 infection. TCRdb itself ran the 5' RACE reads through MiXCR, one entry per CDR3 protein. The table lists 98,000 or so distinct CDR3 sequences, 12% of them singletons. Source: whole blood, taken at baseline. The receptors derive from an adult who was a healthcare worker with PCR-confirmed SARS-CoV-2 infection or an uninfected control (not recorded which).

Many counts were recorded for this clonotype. Here the CDR3 reads CASRAGGGTGELFF. For the CDR3, the DNA is TGTGCCAGCAGGGCAGGGGGAGGCACCGGGGAGCTGTTTTTT. The V and J genes are TRBV2 and TRBJ2-2; tentatively, D is TRBD1 (7 bases). Germline CDR1 is SNHLY and CDR2 is FYNNEI. This CDR3 comprises 14 residues. The ends were cut back, 6 bases at V and 4 bases at J, with 12 bases in the middle.

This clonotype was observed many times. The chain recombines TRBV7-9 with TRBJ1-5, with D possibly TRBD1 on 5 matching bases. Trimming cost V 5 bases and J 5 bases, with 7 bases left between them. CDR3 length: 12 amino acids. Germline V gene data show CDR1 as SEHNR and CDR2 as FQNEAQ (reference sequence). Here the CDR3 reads CASSQGDQPQHF. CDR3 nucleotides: TGTGCCAGCAGCCAAGGGGATCAGCCCCAGCATTTT.

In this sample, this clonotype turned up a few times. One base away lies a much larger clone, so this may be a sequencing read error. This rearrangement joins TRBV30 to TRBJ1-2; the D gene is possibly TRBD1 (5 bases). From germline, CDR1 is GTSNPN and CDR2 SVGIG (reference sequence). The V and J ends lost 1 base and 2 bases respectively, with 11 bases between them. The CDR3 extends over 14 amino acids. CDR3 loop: CAWSAGDSNYGYTF. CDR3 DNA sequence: TGTGCCTGGAGTGCCGGTGACAGCAACTATGGCTACACCTTC. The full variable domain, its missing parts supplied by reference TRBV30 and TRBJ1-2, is SQTIHQWPATLVQPVGSPLSLECTVEGTSNPNLYWYRQAAGRGLQLLFYSVGIGQISSEVPQNLSASRPQDRQFILSSKKLLLSDSGFYLCAWSAGDSNYGYTFGSGTRLTVV.

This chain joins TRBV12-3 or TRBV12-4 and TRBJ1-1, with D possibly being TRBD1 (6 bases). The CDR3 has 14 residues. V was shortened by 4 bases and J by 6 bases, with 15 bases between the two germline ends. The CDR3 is CASSYKGGIAEAFF. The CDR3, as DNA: TGTGCCAGCAGTTATAAGGGGGGGATAGCTGAAGCTTTCTTT.

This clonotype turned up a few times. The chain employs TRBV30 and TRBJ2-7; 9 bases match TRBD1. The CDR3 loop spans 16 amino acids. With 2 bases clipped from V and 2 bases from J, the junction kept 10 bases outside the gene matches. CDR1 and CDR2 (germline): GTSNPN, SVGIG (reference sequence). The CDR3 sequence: CAWSRLRTGVPYEQYF. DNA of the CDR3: TGTGCCTGGAGTCGGCTAAGGACAGGGGTTCCCTACGAGCAGTACTTC. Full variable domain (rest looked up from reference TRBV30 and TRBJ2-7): SQTIHQWPATLVQPVGSPLSLECTVEGTSNPNLYWYRQAAGRGLQLLFYSVGIGQISSEVPQNLSASRPQDRQFILSSKKLLLSDSGFYLCAWSRLRTGVPYEQYFGPGTRLTVT.

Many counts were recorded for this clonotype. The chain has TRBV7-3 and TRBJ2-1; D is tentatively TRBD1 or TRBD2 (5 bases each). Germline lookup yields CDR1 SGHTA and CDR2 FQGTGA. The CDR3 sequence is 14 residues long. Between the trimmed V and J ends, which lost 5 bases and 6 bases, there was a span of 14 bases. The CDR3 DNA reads TGTGCCAGCAGCCGATCGGGGCAGCTCAATGAGCAGTTCTTC. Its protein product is CASSRSGQLNEQFF.

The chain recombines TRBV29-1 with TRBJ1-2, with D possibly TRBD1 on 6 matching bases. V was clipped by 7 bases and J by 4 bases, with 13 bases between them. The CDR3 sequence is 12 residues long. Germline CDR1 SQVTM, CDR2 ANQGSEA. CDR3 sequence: CSARTDIYGYTF. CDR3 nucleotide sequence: TGCAGCGCCCGGACAGATATCTATGGCTACACCTTC.

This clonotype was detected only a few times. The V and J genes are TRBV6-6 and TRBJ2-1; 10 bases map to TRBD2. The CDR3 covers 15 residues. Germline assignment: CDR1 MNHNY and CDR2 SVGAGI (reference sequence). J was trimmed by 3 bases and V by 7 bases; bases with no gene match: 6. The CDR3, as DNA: TGTGCCAGCACCTTAGCGGGAGGCCTCTACAATGAGCAGTTCTTC. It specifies CASTLAGGLYNEQFF.

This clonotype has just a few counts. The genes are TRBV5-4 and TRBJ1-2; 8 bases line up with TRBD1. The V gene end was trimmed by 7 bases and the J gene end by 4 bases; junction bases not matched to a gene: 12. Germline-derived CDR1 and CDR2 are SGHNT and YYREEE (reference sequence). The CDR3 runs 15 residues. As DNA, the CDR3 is TGTGCCAGCGCGAGCCCAGGGGGCGCCAGCTATGGCTACACCTTC. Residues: CASASPGGASYGYTF.

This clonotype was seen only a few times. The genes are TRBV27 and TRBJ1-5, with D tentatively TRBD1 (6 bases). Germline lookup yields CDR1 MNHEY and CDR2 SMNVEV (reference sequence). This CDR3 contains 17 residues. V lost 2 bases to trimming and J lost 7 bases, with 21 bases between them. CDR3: CASSLRGAGPYRQPQHF. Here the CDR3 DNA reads TGTGCCAGCAGTTTAAGGGGGGCAGGCCCCTACAGACAGCCCCAGCATTTT.

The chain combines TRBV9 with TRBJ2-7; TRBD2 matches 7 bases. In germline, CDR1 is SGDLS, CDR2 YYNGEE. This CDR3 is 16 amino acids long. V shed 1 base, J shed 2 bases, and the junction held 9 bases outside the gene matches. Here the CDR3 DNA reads TGTGCCAGCAGCGTAAGAAGCGGGGTTGCGCCCTACGAGCAGTACTTC. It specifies CASSVRSGVAPYEQYF.

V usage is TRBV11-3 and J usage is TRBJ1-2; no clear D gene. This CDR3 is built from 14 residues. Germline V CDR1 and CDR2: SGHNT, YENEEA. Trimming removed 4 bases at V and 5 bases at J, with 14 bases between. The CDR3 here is CASSSMGVGYGYTF. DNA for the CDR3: TGTGCCAGCAGCTCAATGGGTGTTGGATATGGCTACACCTTC.

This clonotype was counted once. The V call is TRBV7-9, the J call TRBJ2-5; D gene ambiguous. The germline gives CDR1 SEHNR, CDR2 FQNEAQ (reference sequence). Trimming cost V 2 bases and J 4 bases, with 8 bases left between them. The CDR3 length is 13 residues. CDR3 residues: CASSLKWGETQYF. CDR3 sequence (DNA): TGTGCCAGCAGCTTAAAGTGGGGAGAGACCCAGTACTTC.

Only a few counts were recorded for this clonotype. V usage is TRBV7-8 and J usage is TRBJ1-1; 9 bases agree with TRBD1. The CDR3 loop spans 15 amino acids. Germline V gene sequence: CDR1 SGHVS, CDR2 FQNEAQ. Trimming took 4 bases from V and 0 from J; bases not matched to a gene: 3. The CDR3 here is CASSSTGGMNTEAFF. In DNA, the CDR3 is TGTGCCAGCAGCTCCACAGGGGGCATGAACACTGAAGCTTTCTTT.

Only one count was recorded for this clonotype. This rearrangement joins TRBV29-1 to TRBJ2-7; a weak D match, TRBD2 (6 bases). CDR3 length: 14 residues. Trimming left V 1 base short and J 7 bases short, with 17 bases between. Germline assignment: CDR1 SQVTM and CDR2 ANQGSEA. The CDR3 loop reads CSVEGDGPGGEQYF. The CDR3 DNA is TGCAGCGTTGAAGGCGACGGACCCGGGGGTGAGCAGTACTTC.

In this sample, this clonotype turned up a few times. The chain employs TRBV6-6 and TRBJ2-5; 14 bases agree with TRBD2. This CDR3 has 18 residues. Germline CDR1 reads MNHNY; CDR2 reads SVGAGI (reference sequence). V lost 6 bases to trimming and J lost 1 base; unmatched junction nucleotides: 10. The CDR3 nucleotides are TGTGCCAGCAGCCCCGGGACTAGCGGGGGCCCGTCCCAAGAGACCCAGTACTTC. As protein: CASSPGTSGGPSQETQYF.

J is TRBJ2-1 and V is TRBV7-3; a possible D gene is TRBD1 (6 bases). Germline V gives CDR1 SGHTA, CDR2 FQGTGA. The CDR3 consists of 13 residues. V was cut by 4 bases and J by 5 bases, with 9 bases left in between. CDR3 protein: CASSSGVHNEQFF. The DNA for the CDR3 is TGTGCCAGCAGCTCAGGGGTGCACAATGAGCAGTTCTTC. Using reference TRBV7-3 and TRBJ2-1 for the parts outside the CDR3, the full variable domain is GAGVSQTPSNKVTEKGKYVELRCDPISGHTALYWYRQSLGQGPEFLIYFQGTGAADDSGLPNDRFFAVRPEGSVSTLKIQRTERGDSAVYLCASSSGVHNEQFFGPGTRLTVL.

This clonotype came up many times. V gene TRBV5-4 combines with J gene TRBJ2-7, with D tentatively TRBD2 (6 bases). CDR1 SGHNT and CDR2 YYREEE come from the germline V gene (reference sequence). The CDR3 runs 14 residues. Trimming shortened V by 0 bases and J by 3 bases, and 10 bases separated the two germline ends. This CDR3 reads CASSLELAGYEQYF. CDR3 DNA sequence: TGTGCCAGCAGCTTGGAACTAGCTGGCTACGAGCAGTACTTC. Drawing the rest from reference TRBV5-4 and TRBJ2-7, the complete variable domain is ETGVTQSPTHLIKTRGQQVTLRCSSQSGHNTVSWYQQALGQGPQFIFQYYREEENGRGNFPPRFSGLQFPNYSSELNVNALELDDSALYLCASSLELAGYEQYFGPGTRLTVT.

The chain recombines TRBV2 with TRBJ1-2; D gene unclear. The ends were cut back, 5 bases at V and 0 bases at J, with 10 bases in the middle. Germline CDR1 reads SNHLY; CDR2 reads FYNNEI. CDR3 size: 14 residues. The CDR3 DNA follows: TGTGCCAGCAGTCCTTCGACCGCTAACTATGGCTACACCTTC. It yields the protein CASSPSTANYGYTF. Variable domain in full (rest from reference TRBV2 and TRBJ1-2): EPEVTQTPSHQVTQMGQEVILRCVPISNHLYFYWYRQILGQKVEFLVSFYNNEISEKSEIFDDQFSVERPDGSNFTLKIRSTKLEDSAMYFCASSPSTANYGYTFGSGTRLTVV.

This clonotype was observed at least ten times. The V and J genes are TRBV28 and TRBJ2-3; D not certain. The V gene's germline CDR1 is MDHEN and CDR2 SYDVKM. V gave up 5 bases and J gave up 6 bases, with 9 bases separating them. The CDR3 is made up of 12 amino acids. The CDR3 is CASSPSIDTQYF. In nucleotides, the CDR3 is TGTGCCAGCAGTCCCAGCATTGATACGCAGTATTTT.

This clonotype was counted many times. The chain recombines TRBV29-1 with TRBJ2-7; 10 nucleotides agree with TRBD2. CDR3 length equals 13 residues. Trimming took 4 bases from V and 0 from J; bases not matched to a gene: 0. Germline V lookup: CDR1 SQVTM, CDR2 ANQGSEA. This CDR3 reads CSVASGSSYEQYF. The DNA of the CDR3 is TGCAGCGTTGCTAGCGGGAGCTCCTACGAGCAGTACTTC.

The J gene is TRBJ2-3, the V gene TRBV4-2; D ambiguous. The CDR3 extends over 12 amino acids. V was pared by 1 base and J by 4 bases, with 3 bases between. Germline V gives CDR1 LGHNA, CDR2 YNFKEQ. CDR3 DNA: TGTGCCAGCAGCCAAGGGTCAGATACGCAGTATTTT. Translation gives CASSQGSDTQYF.

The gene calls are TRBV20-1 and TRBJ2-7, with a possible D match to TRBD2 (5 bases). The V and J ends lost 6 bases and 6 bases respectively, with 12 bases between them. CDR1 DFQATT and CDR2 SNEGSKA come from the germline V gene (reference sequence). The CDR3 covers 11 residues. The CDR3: CSALRGFEQYF. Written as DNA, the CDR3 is TGCAGTGCCTTACGGGGTTTCGAGCAGTACTTC.

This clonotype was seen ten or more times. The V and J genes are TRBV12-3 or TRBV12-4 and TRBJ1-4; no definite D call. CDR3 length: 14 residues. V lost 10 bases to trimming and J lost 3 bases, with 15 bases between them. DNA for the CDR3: TGTGCCACCCGGGGAGGGAGGGCTAATGAAAAACTGTTTTTT. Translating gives CATRGGRANEKLFF.